The present T cell receptor beta chain was sequenced within a study of T cell responses to AZD1222 COVID-19 vaccine. Using immunoSEQ multiplex PCR, the repertoire was profiled, and TCRdb retains in-frame clones only, with some absent. The sample includes about 85,000 clones, roughly 90% of them seen just once. The clonotype comes from an adult in good health. Source: peripheral blood, taken on day 0 of AZD1222 vaccination.

CDR3 coding DNA: TGTGCCAGCAGCCAAGAAAGGGTTTATGAAAAACTGTTTTTT. Amino acid sequence: CASSQERVYEKLFF. J is TRBJ1-4 and V is TRBV14, with D hard to call. Trimming shortened V by 0 bases and J by 6 bases, and 8 bases separated the two germline ends. There are 14 residues in the CDR3. Per germline, CDR1 SGHDN and CDR2 FVKESK.